This note documents a single TCR beta chain sequence. The sample originates from a study of blood T cell repertoires in COVID-19. At the level of the study: From the United States, Italy and Spain came samples of acute and convalescent COVID-19. PBMCs, B-cell-depleted T cells, or T cells provided the cDNA or gDNA that made up the material.

Study processing details: Reference gene primer amplification gave estimated nucleated cell counts. TCRdb's copy holds only in-frame clones and misses some; the assay was immunoSEQ multiplex PCR. That table gives V, J and clone size, and the DNA gave D and trimming. The sample holds about 120,000 clones, 75% to 90% seen once. This CDR3 has 15 residues. Unmatched junction bases numbered 8, after V lost 5 bases and J lost 7 bases. Germline lookup yields CDR1 MNHEY and CDR2 SMNVEV (reference sequence). The chain uses TRBV27 and TRBJ1-4, with 9 nucleotides matching TRBD1. The sequenced material came from peripheral blood. This TCR was sampled from a man aged 65 to 79 with active or convalescent COVID-19. This chain's CDR3 is CASSTQGAASEKLFF. In DNA form, the CDR3 reads TGTGCCAGCAGTACACAGGGGGCGGCTTCTGAAAAACTGTTTTTT.